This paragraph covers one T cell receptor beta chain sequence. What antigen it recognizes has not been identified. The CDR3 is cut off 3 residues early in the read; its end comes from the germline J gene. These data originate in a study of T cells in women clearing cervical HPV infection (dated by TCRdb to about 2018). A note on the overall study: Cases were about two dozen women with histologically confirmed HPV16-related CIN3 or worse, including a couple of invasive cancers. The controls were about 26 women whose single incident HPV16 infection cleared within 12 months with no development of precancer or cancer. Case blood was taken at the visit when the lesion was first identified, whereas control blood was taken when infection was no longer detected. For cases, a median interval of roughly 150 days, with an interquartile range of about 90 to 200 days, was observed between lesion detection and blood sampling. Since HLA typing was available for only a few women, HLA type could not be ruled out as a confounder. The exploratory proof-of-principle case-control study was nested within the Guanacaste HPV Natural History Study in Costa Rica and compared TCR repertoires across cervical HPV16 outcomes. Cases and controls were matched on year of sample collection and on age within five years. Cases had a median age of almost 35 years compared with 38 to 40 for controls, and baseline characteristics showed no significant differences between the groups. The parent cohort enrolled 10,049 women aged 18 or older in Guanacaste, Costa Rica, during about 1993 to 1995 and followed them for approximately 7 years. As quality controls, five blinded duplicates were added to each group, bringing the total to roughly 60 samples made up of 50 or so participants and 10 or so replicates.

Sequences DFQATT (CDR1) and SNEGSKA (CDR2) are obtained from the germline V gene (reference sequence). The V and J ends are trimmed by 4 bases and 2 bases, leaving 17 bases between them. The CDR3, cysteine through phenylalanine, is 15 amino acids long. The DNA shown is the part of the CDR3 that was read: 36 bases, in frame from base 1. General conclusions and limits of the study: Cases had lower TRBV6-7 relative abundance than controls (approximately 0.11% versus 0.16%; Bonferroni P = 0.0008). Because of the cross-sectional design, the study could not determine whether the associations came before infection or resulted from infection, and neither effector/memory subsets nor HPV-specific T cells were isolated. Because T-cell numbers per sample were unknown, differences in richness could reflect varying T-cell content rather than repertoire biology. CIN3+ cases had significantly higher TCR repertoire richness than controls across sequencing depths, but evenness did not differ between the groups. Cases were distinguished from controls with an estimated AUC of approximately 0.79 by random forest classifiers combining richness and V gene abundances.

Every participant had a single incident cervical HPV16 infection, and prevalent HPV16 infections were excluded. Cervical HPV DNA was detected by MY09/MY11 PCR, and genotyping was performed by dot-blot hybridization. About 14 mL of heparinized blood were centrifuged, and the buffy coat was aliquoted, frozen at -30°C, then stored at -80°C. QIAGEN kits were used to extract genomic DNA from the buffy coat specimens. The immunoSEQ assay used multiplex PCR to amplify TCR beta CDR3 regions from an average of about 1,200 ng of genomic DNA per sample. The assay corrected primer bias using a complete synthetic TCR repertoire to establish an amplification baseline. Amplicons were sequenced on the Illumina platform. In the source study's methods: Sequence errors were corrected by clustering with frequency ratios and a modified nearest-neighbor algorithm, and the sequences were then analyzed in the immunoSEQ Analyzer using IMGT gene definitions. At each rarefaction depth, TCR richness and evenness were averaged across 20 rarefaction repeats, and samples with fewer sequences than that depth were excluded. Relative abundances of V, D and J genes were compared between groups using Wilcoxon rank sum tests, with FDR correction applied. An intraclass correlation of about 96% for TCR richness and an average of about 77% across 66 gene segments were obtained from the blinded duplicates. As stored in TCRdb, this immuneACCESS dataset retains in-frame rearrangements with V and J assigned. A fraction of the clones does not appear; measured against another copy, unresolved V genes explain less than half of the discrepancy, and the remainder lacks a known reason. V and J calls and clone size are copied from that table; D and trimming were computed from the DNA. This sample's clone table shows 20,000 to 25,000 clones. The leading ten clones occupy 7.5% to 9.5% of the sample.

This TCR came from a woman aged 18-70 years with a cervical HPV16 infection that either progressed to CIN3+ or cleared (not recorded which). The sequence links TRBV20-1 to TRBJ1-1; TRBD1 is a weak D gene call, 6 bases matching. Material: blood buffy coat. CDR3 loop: CSAKTGGFLNTEAFF. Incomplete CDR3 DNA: TGCAGTGCTAAGACAGGAGGGTTCCTCAACACTGAA.